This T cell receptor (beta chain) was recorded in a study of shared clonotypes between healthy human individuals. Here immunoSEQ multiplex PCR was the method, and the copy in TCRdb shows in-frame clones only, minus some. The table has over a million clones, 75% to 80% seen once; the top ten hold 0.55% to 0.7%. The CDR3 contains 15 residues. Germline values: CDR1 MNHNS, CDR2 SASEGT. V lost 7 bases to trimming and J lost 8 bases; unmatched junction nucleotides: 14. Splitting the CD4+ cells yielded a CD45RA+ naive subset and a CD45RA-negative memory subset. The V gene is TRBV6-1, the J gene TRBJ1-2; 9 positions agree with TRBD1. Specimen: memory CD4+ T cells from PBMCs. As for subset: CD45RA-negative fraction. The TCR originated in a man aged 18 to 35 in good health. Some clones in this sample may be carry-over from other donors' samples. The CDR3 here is CASIEAGTGSRGYTF. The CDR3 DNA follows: TGTGCCAGCATAGAAGCCGGGACAGGGAGTCGGGGCTACACCTTC.